This note documents a single T cell receptor (beta chain) sequence. This sample is part of a study of blood T cell repertoires in COVID-19. The CDR3 sequence is 13 residues long. The V and J ends lost 7 bases and 4 bases respectively, with 11 bases between them. Germline lookup yields CDR1 MNHNS and CDR2 SASEGT. Data came from immunoSEQ multiplex PCR; TCRdb stores just in-frame clones and leaves some out. The table shows more than 110,000 clones, with 84% occurring only once. This clonotype was obtained from a human donor in a cohort sampled during active COVID-19. The chain carries TRBV6-1 and TRBJ2-1; weak D call: TRBD2 (5 bases). The sample comprised peripheral blood. The CDR3 DNA reads as TGTGCCAGCACCCAACTAGGTTACAATGAGCAGTTCTTC. Translated: CASTQLGYNEQFF.